The clone carrying this TCR beta chain was observed a single time. The sample belongs to a study of blood T cell repertoires in COVID-19. Whole-study context: COVID-19 samples, acute and convalescent, were from the United States, Italy and Spain. Nucleic acid was either cDNA or gDNA, and it came from T cells, B-cell-depleted T cells, or PBMCs.

Germline CDR1 SGHNT, CDR2 YYREEE (reference sequence). CDR3 length: 12 residues. With 5 bases clipped from V and 6 bases from J, the junction kept 4 bases outside the gene matches. Measured with immunoSEQ multiplex PCR; TCRdb has only the in-frame clones, and not every one. The sample consists of 140,000 to 150,000 clones, 88% of them appearing once. The sequence derives from a woman aged 45-65 years with acute or convalescent COVID-19. Sequenced input: peripheral blood. The chain couples TRBV5-4 to TRBJ1-1, with 7 bases that match TRBD1. CDR3 in amino acids: CASRRTGAEAFF. For the CDR3, the DNA is TGTGCCAGCAGGCGCACAGGGGCTGAAGCTTTCTTT.